What follows are 24 T cell receptor beta chains derived from one specimen sequenced in a study of long-term antiretroviral therapy in people with HIV. A v3.0 immunoSEQ assay was performed at survey level. Some clones are missing from TCRdb's copy, which holds only in-frame ones; the method was immunoSEQ multiplex PCR. The data hold around 26,000 clones, with roughly 86% observed a single time. Sequences were derived from unsorted PBMCs, sampled 2.7 years after starting antiretroviral therapy. The source of these receptors is a man in his forties with HIV.

DNA for the CDR3: TGCGCCAGCAGCTTTTCTATGCTAGCGGGGGGAGGTGAGCAGTTCTTC. Translated: CASSFSMLAGGGEQFF. The chain employs TRBV5-1 and TRBJ2-1, with TRBD2 matching 11 bases. J gave up 9 bases and V 2 bases, and 10 bases lay outside the gene matches. The CDR3 is 16 residues long. From germline, CDR1 is SGHRS and CDR2 YFSETQ.

This clone was found once. This sequence joins TRBV7-2 and TRBJ2-7; 8 positions match TRBD2. The germline gives CDR1 SGHTA, CDR2 FQGNSA. The length of the CDR3 is 16 residues. Germline trimming cut 5 bases from V and 4 bases from J; bases unmatched to any gene: 13. The CDR3 loop is CASSPPPEASGYEQYF. In nucleotides, the CDR3 is TGTGCCAGCAGCCCCCCGCCCGAGGCTAGCGGGTACGAGCAGTACTTC.

The chain couples TRBV2 to TRBJ2-1; D is perhaps TRBD2 (6 bases). Germline V gene data show CDR1 as SNHLY and CDR2 as FYNNEI. Trimming stripped 4 bases from V and 5 bases from J, with 15 bases between. The CDR3 has 15 amino acids. This CDR3 is CASSVGRGFNNEQFF. The DNA of the CDR3 is TGTGCCAGCAGTGTCGGTCGGGGGTTCAACAATGAGCAGTTCTTC.

This chain connects TRBV11-1 to TRBJ2-7; 10 bases agree with TRBD1. The CDR3 has 15 residues. The J segment lost 3 bases and the V segment lost 5 bases, leaving 7 bases of the junction unmatched. The germline gives CDR1 SGHAT, CDR2 FQDESV (reference sequence). CDR3 sequence reads: CASSHTGTGVYEQYF. The CDR3 bases are TGTGCCAGCAGCCATACCGGGACAGGGGTCTACGAGCAGTACTTC.

The rearrangement links TRBV9 to TRBJ2-2, with 7 bases that match TRBD1. Trimming removed 4 bases from V and 6 bases from J; junction bases left unmatched: 12. The CDR3 consists of 16 residues. The germline CDR1 and CDR2 sequences are SGDLS and YYNGEE. This CDR3 reads CASSSLGGKFAGELFF. CDR3 in DNA: TGTGCCAGCAGCTCCTTAGGGGGCAAGTTTGCCGGGGAGCTGTTTTTT.

This clone came up once. The V call is TRBV19, the J call TRBJ1-2; 7 nucleotides line up with TRBD1. The CDR3 covers 16 residues. The V and J ends lost 5 bases and 2 bases, in that order; junction bases with no gene match: 11. The germline V gene has CDR1 LNHDA and CDR2 SQIVND (reference sequence). CDR3 bases: TGTGCCAGTAGTCACCCGGGACAGACGATGAACTATGGCTACACCTTC. This encodes CASSHPGQTMNYGYTF.

V usage is TRBV9 and J usage is TRBJ2-1; 13 bases match TRBD2. Germline loops: CDR1 SGDLS, CDR2 YYNGEE. With V trimmed by 3 bases and J by 8 bases, 11 bases remained unmatched. The CDR3 loop spans 17 amino acids. DNA for the CDR3: TGTGCCAGCAGCGCCCACACGGGACTAGCGGGATTCGATGAGCAGTTCTTC. Its protein product is CASSAHTGLAGFDEQFF.

This chain links TRBV29-1 with TRBJ2-1; TRBD2 agrees at 9 bases. J was trimmed by 7 bases and V by 8 bases; bases with no gene match: 9. The length of the CDR3 is 13 residues. The germline V gene encodes CDR1 SQVTM and CDR2 ANQGSEA. Written as DNA, the CDR3 is TGCAGCAACCGTGGCGGGAGGGATAATGAGCAGTTCTTC. Amino acids: CSNRGGRDNEQFF.

The rearrangement uses TRBV6-5 and TRBJ1-1, with 7 bases fitting TRBD1. Germline V gene lookup returns CDR1 MNHEY and CDR2 SVGAGI. The trim removed 2 bases at V and 8 bases at J, leaving 2 bases unmatched. The CDR3 runs 12 residues. The CDR3 here is CASSYPQGEAFF. CDR3 DNA sequence: TGTGCCAGCAGTTACCCACAGGGGGAAGCTTTCTTT.

The rearrangement links TRBV7-9 to TRBJ2-3; no clear D. Trimming stripped 1 base from V and 2 bases from J, with 7 bases between. The CDR3 sequence is 14 residues long. The germline V gene encodes CDR1 SEHNR and CDR2 FQNEAQ (reference sequence). Here the CDR3 DNA reads TGTGCCAGCAGCTTAGATGACCTCACAGATACGCAGTATTTT. Its protein product is CASSLDDLTDTQYF.

This rearrangement joins TRBV9 to TRBJ2-1; the D is unclear. V lost 0 bases and J lost 0, with 10 bases in between. CDR3 length: 16 amino acids. The V gene's germline CDR1 is SGDLS and CDR2 YYNGEE. The CDR3, as DNA: TGTGCCAGCAGCGTAGCTGGAATGAGCTCCTACAATGAGCAGTTCTTC. This translates into CASSVAGMSSYNEQFF.

This clone has just one count. The chain recombines TRBV29-1 with TRBJ1-5; 7 positions agree with TRBD1. This CDR3 has 13 amino acids. The V gene end was trimmed by 6 bases and the J gene end by 4 bases; junction bases not matched to a gene: 6. Germline CDR1 and CDR2: SQVTM and ANQGSEA. CDR3 amino acids: CSVTTGANQPQHF. Written as DNA, the CDR3 is TGCAGCGTCACCACAGGGGCAAATCAGCCCCAGCATTTT.

This chain uses TRBV28 with TRBJ2-7, with D unclear. V lost 6 bases and J 4 bases, leaving 13 bases between the germline ends. The CDR3 runs 13 residues. Looked up from germline, CDR1 is MDHEN and CDR2 is SYDVKM. Here the CDR3 DNA reads TGTGCCAGCAGCCCCGACCCGAGGTACGAGCAGTACTTC. Its translation: CASSPDPRYEQYF.

This chain links TRBV4-3 with TRBJ1-2; the D gene is possibly TRBD1 (5 bases). The germline CDR1 and CDR2 sequences are LGHNA and YSLEER. The CDR3 length is 15 residues. Trimming took 4 bases from V and 1 from J, leaving 13 bases between them. In DNA, the CDR3 is TGCGCCAGCAGCCCGACCAGGGTGGATAACTATGGCTACACCTTC. It translates to CASSPTRVDNYGYTF.

The chain has TRBV2 and TRBJ1-4, with TRBD1 as a possible D gene (6 bases). CDR1 and CDR2 from the germline V gene are SNHLY and FYNNEI. The CDR3 loop spans 18 amino acids. Trimming left V 0 bases short and J 4 bases short, with 18 bases between. The CDR3 nucleotides are TGTGCCAGCAGTGAAGCGGGGGCAGGGCTAAAGGGTAATGAAAAACTGTTTTTT. Protein: CASSEAGAGLKGNEKLFF.

This clone was detected a few times. The V gene is TRBV7-2, the J gene TRBJ1-6; D gene ambiguous. Trimming stripped 2 bases from V and 8 bases from J, with 13 bases between. Germline lookup yields CDR1 SGHTA and CDR2 FQGNSA. CDR3 size: 15 residues. This CDR3 is CASSLTLPGDSPLHF. CDR3 coding DNA: TGTGCCAGCAGCTTAACCCTACCTGGGGATTCACCCCTCCACTTT.

The chain uses TRBV6-1 and TRBJ1-1; D is uncertain. Looked up from germline, CDR1 is MNHNS and CDR2 is SASEGT. The CDR3 sequence is 14 residues long. Trimming took 5 bases from V and 1 from J, leaving 11 bases between them. CDR3 nucleotides: TGTGCCAGCAGTCCGGGTCCGGGGAACACTGAAGCTTTCTTT. It yields the protein CASSPGPGNTEAFF.

This clone was seen only once. The chain links TRBV5-6 to TRBJ2-7, with D unresolved. The CDR3 runs 12 residues. Looked up from germline, CDR1 is SGHDT and CDR2 is YYEEEE. V lost 4 bases and J 3 bases, leaving 8 bases between the germline ends. The CDR3 DNA reads TGTGCCAGCAGCCAAGCAGGCTACGAGCAGTACTTC. Amino acids: CASSQAGYEQYF.

In nucleotides, the CDR3 is TGTGCCAGTAGCCCCGGCGCGGGAGGTTGGGACATTCAGTACTTC. Amino acids: CASSPGAGGWDIQYF. The gene calls are TRBV19 and TRBJ2-4; 8 bases fit TRBD2. V gave up 6 bases and J gave up 8 bases; unmatched junction bases: 12. CDR1 and CDR2 from the germline V gene are LNHDA and SQIVND (reference sequence). This CDR3 has 15 amino acids.

V and J are TRBV7-9 and TRBJ2-1; possibly TRBD2 for D (5 bases). The CDR3 has 12 amino acids. Germline V CDR1 and CDR2: SEHNR, FQNEAQ (reference sequence). Trimming cost V 8 bases and J 10 bases, with 15 bases left between them. The CDR3 bases are TGTGCCAGCGGAGGTCGCGAATTGGAGCAGTTCTTC. It is translated as CASGGRELEQFF.

The rearrangement joins TRBV4-2 to TRBJ2-5; D tentatively reads TRBD1 or TRBD2 (7 bases each). The germline V gene encodes CDR1 LGHNA and CDR2 YNFKEQ. The CDR3 runs to 16 residues. Trimming cost V 0 bases and J 3 bases, with 14 bases left between them. CDR3 sequence (DNA): TGTGCCAGCAGCCAAGATCGTCAGGGGGGGAAAGAGACCCAGTACTTC. Its translation: CASSQDRQGGKETQYF.

This chain connects TRBV9 to TRBJ1-3, with a possible D match to TRBD1 (5 bases). The V gene lost 0 bases and the J gene lost 2 bases, with 9 bases spanning the gap. This CDR3 has 15 residues. Germline CDR1 reads SGDLS; CDR2 reads YYNGEE. The CDR3 protein is CASSVASGTGNTIYF. In DNA, the CDR3 is TGTGCCAGCAGCGTAGCTTCAGGGACTGGAAACACCATATATTTT.

The rearrangement links TRBV4-3 to TRBJ2-3; 11 bases are a match to TRBD2. Germline-derived CDR1 and CDR2 are LGHNA and YSLEER. V dropped 1 base and J dropped 0; count of bases not matched to a gene: 3. The CDR3 has 17 amino acids. The CDR3 protein is CASSQGTSGSSTDTQYF. In DNA, the CDR3 is TGCGCCAGCAGCCAAGGGACTAGCGGGTCTAGCACAGATACGCAGTATTTT.

The chain uses TRBV29-1 and TRBJ2-5; 7 nucleotides line up with TRBD2. This CDR3 has 15 residues. Per the germline V gene, CDR1 is SQVTM and CDR2 is ANQGSEA. V shed 1 base, J shed 5 bases, and the junction held 10 bases outside the gene matches. The chain's CDR3 is CSVEGVGGPGETQYF. CDR3 nucleotide sequence: TGCAGCGTTGAAGGAGTGGGAGGGCCGGGGGAGACCCAGTACTTC. The full variable domain, completed using reference TRBV29-1 and TRBJ2-5, is SAVISQKPSRDICQRGTSLTIQCQVDSQVTMMFWYRQQPGQSLTLIATANQGSEATYESGFVIDKFPISRPNLTFSTLTVSNMSPEDSSIYLCSVEGVGGPGETQYFGPGTRLLVL.